This passage covers 5 T cell receptor beta chains from one sample sequenced in a study of T cell changes during pregnancy in multiple sclerosis (dated by TCRdb to the late 2010s). Libraries came from the immunoSEQ multiplex PCR assay. TCRdb mirrors the immuneACCESS table, restricted to in-frame sequences. Some clones are absent from its copies; in checked studies, under half trace to an unresolved V gene, and the reason for the others is unknown. In this sample the table shows tens of thousands of clones, about 90% of which occur a single time. Approximately 0.18% of the sample goes to the ten largest clones. The sample in question was CD4+ T cells from peripheral blood mononuclear cells, obtained in the second trimester of pregnancy. The receptor set was obtained from a female donor with multiple sclerosis, enrolled in a pregnancy study.

The chain couples TRBV2 to TRBJ2-7; TRBD1 aligns across 10 bases. Per germline, CDR1 SNHLY and CDR2 FYNNEI. The CDR3 contains 13 residues. Losses at the gene ends were 7 bases for V and 7 bases for J; bases not matched to a gene: 7. CDR3 sequence reads: CASKGTGVGEQYF. In nucleotides, the CDR3 is TGTGCCAGCAAAGGGACAGGGGTGGGGGAGCAGTACTTC.

The rearrangement joins TRBV11-2 to TRBJ2-7; D might be TRBD1 (5 bases). The germline V gene has CDR1 SGHAT and CDR2 FQNNGV. The CDR3 length is 14 residues. The V gene lost 1 base and the J gene lost 6 bases, with 13 bases spanning the gap. CDR3 DNA sequence: TGTGCCAGCAGCTTAGCACAGGAATGGCGCGAGCAGTACTTC. Residues: CASSLAQEWREQYF.

V gene TRBV5-6 combines with J gene TRBJ1-4; 7 nucleotides line up with TRBD1. Trimming cost V 4 bases and J 5 bases; bases outside gene matches: 8. The CDR3 sequence is 15 residues long. CDR1 and CDR2 from the germline V gene are SGHDT and YYEEEE. CDR3 sequence: CASSRQGFRNEKLFF. In nucleotides, the CDR3 is TGTGCCAGCAGCAGACAGGGATTCCGAAATGAAAAACTGTTTTTT. Variable domain in full (rest from reference TRBV5-6 and TRBJ1-4): DAGVTQSPTHLIKTRGQQVTLRCSPKSGHDTVSWYQQALGQGPQFIFQYYEEEERQRGNFPDRFSGHQFPNYSSELNVNALLLGDSALYLCASSRQGFRNEKLFFGSGTQLSVL.

This chain links TRBV5-5 with TRBJ1-6, with 10 bases matching TRBD1. The CDR3 has 16 residues. Germline V CDR1 and CDR2: SGHKS, YYEKEE (reference sequence). The V and J ends lost 6 bases and 7 bases, in that order; junction bases with no gene match: 10. In DNA form, the CDR3 reads TGTGCCAGCACCCTAGGACAGGGGGTTTTGAATTCACCCCTCCACTTT. Translation: CASTLGQGVLNSPLHF.

The V call is TRBV15, the J call TRBJ2-3, with 7 nucleotides matching TRBD2. Germline assignment: CDR1 LNHNV and CDR2 YYDKDF (reference sequence). The junction had 9 bases not matched to a gene; V was cut back by 4 bases and J by 2 bases. The CDR3 sequence is 16 residues long. As DNA, the CDR3 is TGTGCCACCAGCAAAGGGGCTAGCGGTTACACAGATACGCAGTATTTT. Residues: CATSKGASGYTDTQYF.